The T cell receptor beta chain under discussion was sequenced for a study of cytomegalovirus exposure and HLA in healthy donors. PCR was performed using 60 Vbeta and 13 Jbeta primers. Sequencing used immunoSEQ multiplex PCR; TCRdb keeps in-frame clones, though not all of them. The profile shows 45,000 to 65,000 clones, 82% of them singletons. Between the trimmed V and J ends, which lost 4 bases and 4 bases, there was a span of 14 bases. CDR1 and CDR2 from the germline V gene are SGHDT and YYEEEE. This CDR3 is 14 amino acids long. Details on this clone: Its antigen is as yet unknown.

Study-wide points: Many donors carried some public TCRs, although rarity characterized most TCR sequences.

This chain links TRBV5-6 with TRBJ1-2; D gene ambiguous. The TCR originated in a man between 25 and 39 years old in good health and CMV-seronegative. The sample taken for sequencing was PBMCs. In DNA form, the CDR3 reads TGTGCCAGCAGCATGTCCGGTGCTAGCTATGGCTACACCTTC. Translating gives CASSMSGASYGYTF. The variable domain in full, with the rest retrieved from reference TRBV5-6 and TRBJ1-2, is DAGVTQSPTHLIKTRGQQVTLRCSPKSGHDTVSWYQQALGQGPQFIFQYYEEEERQRGNFPDRFSGHQFPNYSSELNVNALLLGDSALYLCASSMSGASYGYTFGSGTRLTVV.